The 15 T cell receptor beta chains listed next were all sequenced from one sample in a study of blood T cell repertoires in COVID-19. Assay: immunoSEQ multiplex PCR; the TCRdb copy retains only in-frame clones and omits some. The sample contains 45,000 to 55,000 clones, around 73% of which appear only once. Sequenced: PBMCs or T cells enriched from blood (not recorded which). Receptors originate from a woman aged 50 to 60 with acute COVID-19.

This clone was seen only a few times. This chain links TRBV7-9 with TRBJ2-1, with TRBD2 matching over 9 bases. The CDR3 extends over 13 amino acids. J was trimmed by 13 bases and V by 3 bases; bases with no gene match: 7. The germline gives CDR1 SEHNR, CDR2 FQNEAQ (reference sequence). CDR3 region: CASSFGGGETQFF. CDR3 DNA: TGTGCCAGCAGCTTTGGCGGGGGGGAGACTCAGTTCTTC.

The chain carries TRBV28 and TRBJ1-1, with D possibly TRBD1 on 5 matching bases. The V end lost 6 bases, the J end lost 7 bases, and 15 bases lay between the germline ends. CDR3 length: 13 residues. Germline V lookup: CDR1 MDHEN, CDR2 SYDVKM. This CDR3 is CASREQGPREAFF. DNA of the CDR3: TGTGCCAGCAGAGAGCAGGGCCCGCGTGAAGCTTTCTTT.

V usage is TRBV27 and J usage is TRBJ2-1; the D is unclear. This CDR3 has 14 residues. Germline-derived CDR1 and CDR2 are MNHEY and SMNVEV (reference sequence). V lost 1 base, J lost 3 bases, and 7 bases lay in between. The CDR3 protein is CASSLLAGYNEQFF. CDR3 DNA sequence: TGTGCCAGCAGTTTATTGGCAGGCTACAATGAGCAGTTCTTC.

The chain joins TRBV27 to TRBJ2-2; 7 bases match TRBD2. Losses at the gene ends were 7 bases for V and 6 bases for J; bases not matched to a gene: 5. Germline-derived CDR1 and CDR2 are MNHEY and SMNVEV (reference sequence). CDR3 length: 13 residues. CDR3 coding DNA: TGTGCCAGCAAATTGCGGGAGTCCGGGGAGCTGTTTTTT. It specifies CASKLRESGELFF.

The chain employs TRBV7-3 and TRBJ2-2; 11 bases line up with TRBD1. J was trimmed by 7 bases and V by 5 bases; bases with no gene match: 6. The CDR3 length is 15 residues. From germline, CDR1 is SGHTA and CDR2 FQGTGA. The CDR3, as DNA: TGTGCCAGCAGCCCAGGACAGGGGGCGGACGGGGAGCTGTTTTTT. This encodes CASSPGQGADGELFF. The variable domain in full, completed from reference TRBV7-3 and TRBJ2-2, reads GAGVSQTPSNKVTEKGKYVELRCDPISGHTALYWYRQSLGQGPEFLIYFQGTGAADDSGLPNDRFFAVRPEGSVSTLKIQRTERGDSAVYLCASSPGQGADGELFFGEGSRLTVL.

V is TRBV6-5 and J is TRBJ1-2; tentative D call: TRBD1 (5 bases). Germline CDR1 is MNHEY and CDR2 is SVGAGI. The CDR3 extends over 14 amino acids. Deletions cut 7 bases from V and 2 bases from J, with 14 bases between. The CDR3 reads CASTSRGGNYGYTF. As DNA, the CDR3 is TGTGCCAGCACCTCGCGGGGGGGGAACTATGGCTACACCTTC.

J is TRBJ1-1 and V is TRBV10-3; 8 nucleotides agree with TRBD1. The CDR3 is 15 residues long. The germline V gene has CDR1 ENHRY and CDR2 SYGVKD. V dropped 4 bases and J dropped 0; count of bases not matched to a gene: 4. The CDR3, as DNA: TGTGCCATCAGTGCCCAGGGACAGGTGAACACTGAAGCTTTCTTT. It translates to CAISAQGQVNTEAFF.

The chain couples TRBV6-1 to TRBJ1-2; 9 nucleotides match TRBD1. The CDR3 contains 17 residues. Germline assignment: CDR1 MNHNS and CDR2 SASEGT. The V gene end was trimmed by 0 bases and the J gene end by 3 bases; junction bases not matched to a gene: 8. The CDR3 region is CASSEARGTGLDYGYTF. In DNA, the CDR3 is TGTGCCAGCAGTGAAGCCAGGGGGACAGGGTTGGACTATGGCTACACCTTC.

This chain links TRBV6-5 with TRBJ1-1; D uncertain. Trimming left V 4 bases short and J 3 bases short, with 9 bases between. There are 13 residues in the CDR3. Germline assignment: CDR1 MNHEY and CDR2 SVGAGI. In nucleotides, the CDR3 is TGTGCCAGCAGTTCTCCGGCGGACACTGAAGCTTTCTTT. Its protein is CASSSPADTEAFF.

The gene calls are TRBV18 and TRBJ1-4, with D unresolved. Germline CDR1 reads KGHSH; CDR2 reads LQKENI. The CDR3 contains 14 residues. V was shortened by 2 bases and J by 5 bases, with 9 bases between the two germline ends. The CDR3 spells CASSPTTSNEKLFF. The CDR3, as DNA: TGTGCCAGCTCACCAACGACAAGCAATGAAAAACTGTTTTTT.

This clone appeared once. The chain combines TRBV3-1 (or the pseudogene TRBV3-2) with TRBJ1-3; D ambiguous. Trimming removed 0 bases at V and 0 bases at J, with 9 bases between. The CDR3 totals 16 residues. CDR1 and CDR2 from the germline V gene are LGHDT and YNNKEL (reference sequence). CDR3 nucleotide sequence: TGTGCCAGCAGCCAAGAATCAGGTTCCTCTGGAAACACCATATATTTT. Its translation: CASSQESGSSGNTIYF.

CDR3 sequence (DNA): TGTGCCTGGAGGTCCGGTCAGACCCAGGGGGCCAGCCTCTCTGGAAACACCATATATTTT. Protein sequence: CAWRSGQTQGASLSGNTIYF. V usage is TRBV30 and J usage is TRBJ1-3; 8 positions match TRBD1. Germline CDR1 GTSNPN, CDR2 SVGIG (reference sequence). The V gene end was trimmed by 3 bases and the J gene end by 0 bases; junction bases not matched to a gene: 19. This CDR3 comprises 20 residues.

The gene calls are TRBV5-1 and TRBJ2-2; TRBD2 might be the D (7 bases). V was shortened by 0 bases and J by 2 bases, with 11 bases between the two germline ends. Germline V gene lookup returns CDR1 SGHRS and CDR2 YFSETQ. The CDR3 has 16 amino acids. The DNA for the CDR3 is TGCGCCAGCAGCTTGGGCGCGGGGGCCAACACCGGGGAGCTGTTTTTT. Protein sequence: CASSLGAGANTGELFF.

The chain employs TRBV5-4 and TRBJ2-7, with D maybe TRBD1 (6 bases). Germline CDR1 and CDR2: SGHNT and YYREEE (reference sequence). This CDR3 spans 13 amino acids. Trimming left V 0 bases short and J 6 bases short, with 10 bases between. CDR3 protein: CASSLAPGVEQYF. CDR3 nucleotide sequence: TGTGCCAGCAGCTTGGCCCCAGGGGTCGAGCAGTACTTC.

The genes are TRBV4-2 and TRBJ2-1, with D possibly TRBD2 on 5 matching bases. The germline V and J ends were trimmed by 3 bases and 8 bases, with 5 bases remaining between them. CDR1 is LGHNA, CDR2 YNFKEQ, per germline. The CDR3 extends over 11 amino acids. The CDR3: CASSHSDEQFF. CDR3 nucleotide sequence: TGTGCCAGCAGCCATAGCGATGAGCAGTTCTTC.